The following is a T cell receptor beta chain sequence with its context. The antigen is unknown. In the PCR, 60 Vbeta and 13 Jbeta primers were used. Assay used: immunoSEQ multiplex PCR; TCRdb lists only in-frame clones, some missing. In the table there are 150,000 to 180,000 clones, approximately 80% of which are singletons. With 6 bases clipped from V and 0 bases from J, the junction kept 11 bases outside the gene matches. The CDR3 loop spans 18 amino acids. Germline CDR1 MDHEN, CDR2 SYDVKM. The data were obtained in a study of cytomegalovirus exposure and HLA in healthy donors. Study-wide points: One later analysis reportedly identified an Asian-associated ancestry cluster that showed fewer N-insertions than the roughly 700-donor mean. The study labeled fewer than 200 TCR beta chains cytomegalovirus-associated. Being productive about 87% or about 30% of the time was typical of most TCR beta V segments in an earlier analysis.

The sequence came from a man aged 25-45 years in good health and CMV-seropositive. This chain uses TRBV28 with TRBJ2-5, with 12 bases identical to TRBD1. The sequenced sample was PBMCs. The CDR3: CASSALGTGGGYQETQYF. CDR3 DNA: TGTGCCAGCAGCGCCTTGGGGACAGGGGGCGGCTACCAAGAGACCCAGTACTTC.